This T cell receptor (beta chain) originates from a study of response to subunit inactivated influenza vaccine. Each CDR3 protein gets one entry after TCRdb re-called the RT-PCR reads with MiXCR. The table includes 500,000 to 700,000 distinct CDR3 sequences, around a quarter detected once. Germline values: CDR1 SNHLY, CDR2 FYNNEI. This CDR3 comprises 12 residues. V lost 10 bases to trimming and J lost 7 bases, with 11 bases between them. This same sample was also part of a study on T cells expressing NK-cell markers. Per that study: In generating TCR beta cDNA, 5'RACE template switching with UMIs was used.

Sequencing used CD4+ T cells sorted from PBMCs, obtained roughly 13 days after vaccination. This chain connects TRBV2 to TRBJ1-6; no reliable D call. This clonotype originated in a middle-aged man who received an inactivated influenza vaccine. The CDR3 is CATKDGNSPLHF. The CDR3 bases are TGTGCCACCAAAGACGGAAATTCACCCCTCCACTTT.